The present T cell receptor beta chain was sequenced within a study of early T cells in non-severe SARS-CoV-2 infection. Study background: The study sequenced bulk RNA from unsorted whole blood, with chains unpaired. Study conclusions and caveats: Anti-spike CD8 responses were favored by VDJdb matching, which missed private and CD4 specificities.

As to this clonotype: Its specificity is unknown.

TCRdb used MiXCR to reprocess the 5' RACE reads, holding one entry per CDR3 protein. The table lists over 100,000 distinct CDR3 sequences, around 14% of them singletons, with approximately 6% in the top ten. CDR3 size: 14 residues. Germline CDR1 SQVTM, CDR2 ANQGSEA. The V and J ends lost 2 bases and 4 bases respectively, with 11 bases between them. The source is an adult who was a healthcare worker with PCR-confirmed SARS-CoV-2 infection or an uninfected control (not recorded which). Sequencing was done on a sample of whole blood. This chain joins TRBV29-1 and TRBJ1-4, with no clear D. As DNA, the CDR3 is TGCAGCGTTGAAACCGAGCCGGGTAATGAAAAACTGTTTTTT. Translating it yields CSVETEPGNEKLFF.